A single sample is the source of the 21 T cell receptor beta chains below, sequenced in a study of blood T cell repertoires in COVID-19. The protocol was immunoSEQ multiplex PCR, while the TCRdb copy is restricted to in-frame clones and leaves out a portion. The sample shows about 240,000 clones, 86% of them seen only once. Material: PBMCs or T cells enriched from blood (not recorded which). Receptors were obtained from a woman between 40 and 50 years old with acute COVID-19.

V and J are TRBV27 and TRBJ2-2; D not resolved. CDR3 size: 11 residues. Germline assignment: CDR1 MNHEY and CDR2 SMNVEV (reference sequence). Trimming pared 3 bases from V and 6 bases from J, leaving 2 bases between. The CDR3 loop reads CASSFSGELFF. CDR3 DNA: TGTGCCAGCAGTTTCTCCGGGGAGCTGTTTTTT.

The chain joins TRBV4-2 to TRBJ2-2, with TRBD2 identical over 10 bases. V shed 4 bases, J shed 6 bases, and the junction held 8 bases outside the gene matches. Germline V gene lookup returns CDR1 LGHNA and CDR2 YNFKEQ. This CDR3 spans 16 amino acids. CDR3 region: CASSRAGGREAGELFF. DNA for the CDR3: TGTGCCAGCAGCCGAGCGGGAGGGCGGGAGGCCGGGGAGCTGTTTTTT.

The gene calls are TRBV7-8 and TRBJ1-4; TRBD1 matches 7 bases. Germline V gene lookup returns CDR1 SGHVS and CDR2 FQNEAQ. Trimming cost V 4 bases and J 8 bases; bases outside gene matches: 4. CDR3 size: 13 residues. The CDR3 loop is CASSSGQLEKLFF. Here the CDR3 DNA reads TGTGCCAGCAGCTCGGGACAGTTAGAAAAACTGTTTTTT.

The chain uses TRBV7-3 and TRBJ1-6; D unresolved. Between the trimmed V and J ends, which lost 11 bases and 10 bases, there was a span of 12 bases. Germline V lookup: CDR1 SGHTA, CDR2 FQGTGA. The length of the CDR3 is 11 residues. The CDR3 here is CAPTGGSPLHF. DNA of the CDR3: TGTGCCCCGACGGGTGGATCACCCCTCCACTTT. Supplemented by reference TRBV7-3 and TRBJ1-6, the full variable domain reads GAGVSQTPSNKVTEKGKYVELRCDPISGHTALYWYRQSLGQGPEFLIYFQGTGAADDSGLPNDRFFAVRPEGSVSTLKIQRTERGDSAVYLCAPTGGSPLHFGNGTRLTVT.

The CDR3 loop reads CASSRAAENTGELFF. CDR3 bases: TGTGCCAGCAGTCGTGCAGCGGAAAACACCGGGGAGCTGTTTTTT. J is TRBJ2-2 and V is TRBV4-2; TRBD2 might be the D (5 bases). The ends were cut back, 6 bases at V and 2 bases at J, with 13 bases in the middle. CDR3 length: 15 residues. Per germline, CDR1 LGHNA and CDR2 YNFKEQ.

This rearrangement joins TRBV3-1 (or the pseudogene TRBV3-2) to TRBJ1-3, with 10 bases matching TRBD1. The CDR3 runs 16 residues. The V segment lost 4 bases and the J segment 4 bases; nucleotides outside the gene matches: 7. Germline V gives CDR1 LGHDT, CDR2 YNNKEL (reference sequence). The CDR3 nucleotides read TGTGCCAGCAGCCTAGGGACAGGGGAAATCGGAAACACCATATATTTT. Its protein product is CASSLGTGEIGNTIYF.

This chain links TRBV2 with TRBJ2-2; 9 bases are shared with TRBD1. J lost 2 bases, V lost 2 bases, and 3 bases had no gene match. Germline lookup yields CDR1 SNHLY and CDR2 FYNNEI. The CDR3 runs 16 residues. In DNA, the CDR3 is TGTGCCAGCAGTGAAAGGACAGGGGTCAACACCGGGGAGCTGTTTTTT. Protein: CASSERTGVNTGELFF. The full variable domain, in which reference TRBV2 and TRBJ2-2 provide the parts outside the CDR3, is EPEVTQTPSHQVTQMGQEVILRCVPISNHLYFYWYRQILGQKVEFLVSFYNNEISEKSEIFDDQFSVERPDGSNFTLKIRSTKLEDSAMYFCASSERTGVNTGELFFGEGSRLTVL.

J is TRBJ1-1 and V is TRBV7-4; D is ambiguous. CDR1 and CDR2 from the germline V gene are SGHVT and SQSDAQ. The CDR3 contains 11 residues. With 5 bases removed from V and 6 bases from J, the gap between germline ends came to 7 bases. CDR3 protein: CASSLFAEAFF. The CDR3 bases are TGTGCCAGCAGCCTGTTCGCTGAAGCTTTCTTT.

This rearrangement joins TRBV7-8 to TRBJ2-3; D possibly corresponds to TRBD2 (5 bases). Germline values: CDR1 SGHVS, CDR2 FQNEAQ. The CDR3 runs 16 residues. Trimming stripped 1 base from V and 0 bases from J, with 11 bases between. CDR3 region: CASSLVTGLSTDTQYF. DNA for the CDR3: TGTGCCAGCAGCTTAGTCACGGGGTTAAGCACAGATACGCAGTATTTT. Full variable domain (rest looked up from reference TRBV7-8 and TRBJ2-3): GAGVSQSPRYKVAKRGQDVALRCDPISGHVSLFWYQQALGQGPEFLTYFQNEAQLDKSGLPSDRFFAERPEGSVSTLKIQRTQQEDSAVYLCASSLVTGLSTDTQYFGPGTRLTVL.

This clone was detected only once. The chain links TRBV10-2 to TRBJ1-6; perhaps TRBD1 as D (5 bases). V was pared by 4 bases and J by 7 bases, with 20 bases between. The CDR3 runs to 17 residues. Looked up from germline, CDR1 is WSHSY and CDR2 is SAAADI. The CDR3 DNA reads TGCGCCAGCAGTGGACCCAGAACGGGGGTCCAGAATTCACCCCTCCACTTT. Translation gives CASSGPRTGVQNSPLHF.

In this sample, this clone turned up once. Distinct nucleotide sequences in the sample also encode this CDR3. The rearrangement uses TRBV30 and TRBJ1-5; unclear D gene. The CDR3 consists of 13 residues. V lost 2 bases to trimming and J lost 1 base, with 6 bases between them. Germline V gene data show CDR1 as GTSNPN and CDR2 as SVGIG (reference sequence). The CDR3 sequence is CAWSSGSNQPQHF. The CDR3 nucleotides read TGTGCCTGGAGTTCGGGGAGCAATCAGCCCCAGCATTTT.

The gene calls are TRBV7-7 and TRBJ2-5; 16 bases are a match to TRBD2. The V gene's germline CDR1 is SSHAT and CDR2 FNYEAQ (reference sequence). The CDR3 is 14 amino acids. DNA of the CDR3: TGTGCTACTTCGGGACTAGCGGGAGGGGAGACCCAGTACTTC. Its protein is CATSGLAGGETQYF.

The V call is TRBV20-1, the J call TRBJ2-7; no clear D. Trimming removed 3 bases from V and 1 base from J, with 7 bases in between. The V gene's germline CDR1 is DFQATT and CDR2 SNEGSKA (reference sequence). The CDR3 length is 12 residues. CDR3 coding DNA: TGCAGTGCTAGTGCCAGATCCTACGAGCAGTACTTC. As protein: CSASARSYEQYF.

The rearrangement links TRBV24-1 to TRBJ2-1; a possible D gene is TRBD1 (6 bases). The ends were cut back, 10 bases at V and 0 bases at J, with 15 bases in the middle. Germline V lookup: CDR1 KGHDR, CDR2 SFDVKD. The length of the CDR3 is 15 residues. The CDR3 nucleotides read TGTGCCACTCAGGGAGACAGGAGCTCCTACAATGAGCAGTTCTTC. Its protein is CATQGDRSSYNEQFF.

The chain employs TRBV7-8 and TRBJ2-7; weak D call: TRBD1 (6 bases). The CDR3 length is 14 residues. V shed 1 base and J shed 1 base, with 8 bases lying between them. The germline V gene has CDR1 SGHVS and CDR2 FQNEAQ. The CDR3 nucleotides read TGTGCCAGCAGCTTAGTAGGGGGTTCCTACGAGCAGTACTTC. It is translated as CASSLVGGSYEQYF.

This chain's CDR3 is CASSLDRLAGDNEQFF. The CDR3 coding sequence is TGTGCCAGCAGCTTAGACCGACTAGCGGGGGACAATGAGCAGTTCTTC. The chain couples TRBV11-3 to TRBJ2-1, with 12 bases lining up with TRBD2. V trimming: 0 bases; J trimming: 5 bases; junction bases outside the gene matches: 2. The CDR3 runs to 16 residues. CDR1 SGHNT and CDR2 YENEEA come from the germline V gene.

This sequence joins TRBV4-1 and TRBJ2-1, with D perhaps matching TRBD2 (5 bases). Trimming removed 1 base at V and 8 bases at J, with 9 bases between. The CDR3 runs to 13 residues. Germline CDR1 and CDR2: MGHRA and YSYEKL. CDR3 DNA: TGCGCCAGCAGCCAAGGTATGAGGGATGAGCAGTTCTTC. This gives the protein CASSQGMRDEQFF.

In DNA form, the CDR3 reads TGTGCCAGCAGCGAGGGGAACACCTACGAGCAGTACTTC. Encoded protein: CASSEGNTYEQYF. The chain joins TRBV9 to TRBJ2-7; D possibly corresponds to TRBD1 (5 bases). Germline V gene data show CDR1 as SGDLS and CDR2 as YYNGEE. CDR3 size: 13 residues. V lost 3 bases to trimming and J lost 2 bases, with 9 bases between them.

The chain has TRBV11-3 and TRBJ2-1; 15 bases match TRBD2. This CDR3 is built from 18 residues. Germline CDR1 SGHNT, CDR2 YENEEA. With V trimmed by 10 bases and J by 10 bases, 20 bases remained unmatched. This CDR3 reads CATGGGPGWGLAGGEQFF. The CDR3 DNA follows: TGTGCCACGGGGGGCGGCCCCGGATGGGGACTAGCGGGAGGCGAGCAGTTCTTC.

The chain has TRBV27 and TRBJ1-1; maybe TRBD1 (6 bases). The CDR3 sequence is 15 residues long. From germline, CDR1 is MNHEY and CDR2 SMNVEV (reference sequence). V shed 3 bases and J shed 4 bases, with 15 bases lying between them. The CDR3 DNA reads as TGTGCCAGCAGTTTTGGGGGGGCGCGGATCACTGAAGCTTTCTTT. Protein sequence: CASSFGGARITEAFF.

The CDR3 sequence is CACYRDRDLFF. The DNA of the CDR3 is TGTGCCTGCTACCGGGACAGGGATCTGTTTTTT. The V and J genes are TRBV30 and TRBJ1-4; TRBD1 aligns across 9 bases. Germline lookup yields CDR1 GTSNPN and CDR2 SVGIG (reference sequence). With 6 bases clipped from V and 14 bases from J, the junction kept 7 bases outside the gene matches. This CDR3 has 11 amino acids.